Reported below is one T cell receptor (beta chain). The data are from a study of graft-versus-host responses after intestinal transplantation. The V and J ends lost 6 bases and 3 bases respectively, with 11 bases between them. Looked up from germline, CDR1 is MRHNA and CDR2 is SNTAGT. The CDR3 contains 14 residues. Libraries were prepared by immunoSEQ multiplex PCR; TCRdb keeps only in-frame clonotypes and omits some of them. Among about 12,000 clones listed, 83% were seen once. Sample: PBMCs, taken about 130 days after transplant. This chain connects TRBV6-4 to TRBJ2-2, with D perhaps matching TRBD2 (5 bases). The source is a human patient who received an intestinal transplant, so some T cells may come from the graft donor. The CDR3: CASRSGADTGELFF. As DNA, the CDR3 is TGTGCCAGCAGAAGCGGAGCCGACACCGGGGAGCTGTTTTTT.